This T cell receptor (beta chain) stems from a study of regulatory T cells in long-lasting Graves disease. Study findings and constraints: Persistent disease was characterized by preferential usage of TRBV28, TRBJ1-2 and TRBJ2-5. Tissue studied was limited to peripheral blood, excluding thyroid tissue.

The V and J ends lost 8 bases and 9 bases, in that order; junction bases with no gene match: 2. Germline CDR1 is KGHDR and CDR2 is SFDVKD. This CDR3 is 12 amino acids long. Combining iRepertoire HTBI primers with Arm-PCR of CDR3 regions, the authors built TCR beta libraries. In TCRdb, the multiplex PCR reads were re-called with MiXCR into one record per CDR3 protein. The data contain about 460,000 distinct CDR3 sequences, 20% to 25% of them singletons. Time point indicated: persistent/refractory GD, antithyroid drugs over 5 years with positive TRAb. Scientists built the TCR library using RNA that was extracted from PBMCs. To note about this clonotype: What it recognizes is unknown.

The rearrangement joins TRBV24-1 to TRBJ2-1; TRBD1 agrees at 11 bases. The sequence was obtained from a female donor with Graves disease. Sequencing was performed on peripheral blood mononuclear cells (PBMCs), taken when the disease was refractory, from a patient treated with antithyroid drugs. CDR3: CATTGTGGEQFF. In DNA form, the CDR3 reads TGTGCCACCACCGGGACAGGGGGTGAGCAGTTCTTC.